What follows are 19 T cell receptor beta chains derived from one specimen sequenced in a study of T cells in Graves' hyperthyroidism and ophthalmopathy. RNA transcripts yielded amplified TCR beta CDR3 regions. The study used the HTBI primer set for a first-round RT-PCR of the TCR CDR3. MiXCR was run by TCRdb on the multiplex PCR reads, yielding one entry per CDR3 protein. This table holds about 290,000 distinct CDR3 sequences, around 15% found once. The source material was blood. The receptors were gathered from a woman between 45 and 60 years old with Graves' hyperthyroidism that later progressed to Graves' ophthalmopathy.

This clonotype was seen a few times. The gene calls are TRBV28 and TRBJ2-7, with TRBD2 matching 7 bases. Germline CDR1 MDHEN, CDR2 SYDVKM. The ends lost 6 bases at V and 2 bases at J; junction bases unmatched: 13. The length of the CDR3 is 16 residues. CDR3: CASSPHPGGLAYEQYF. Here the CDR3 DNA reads TGTGCCAGCAGCCCCCACCCGGGAGGTCTAGCCTACGAGCAGTACTTC.

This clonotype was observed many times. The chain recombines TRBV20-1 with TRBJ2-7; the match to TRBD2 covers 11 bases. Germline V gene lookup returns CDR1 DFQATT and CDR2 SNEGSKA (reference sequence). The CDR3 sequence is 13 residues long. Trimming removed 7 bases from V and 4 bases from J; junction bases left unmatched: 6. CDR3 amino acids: CSVGTSGEYEQYF. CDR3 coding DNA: TGCAGTGTAGGGACTAGCGGAGAGTACGAGCAGTACTTC.

The DNA for the CDR3 is TGTGCCAGTACCAAACAGGGAACGGGAGTCGGGGAGCTGTTTTTT. It translates to CASTKQGTGVGELFF. The V and J genes are TRBV19 and TRBJ2-2; possibly TRBD1 or TRBD2 for D (6 bases each). The CDR3 runs to 15 residues. Germline values: CDR1 LNHDA, CDR2 SQIVND (reference sequence). Trimming removed 7 bases from V and 7 bases from J, with 19 bases in between.

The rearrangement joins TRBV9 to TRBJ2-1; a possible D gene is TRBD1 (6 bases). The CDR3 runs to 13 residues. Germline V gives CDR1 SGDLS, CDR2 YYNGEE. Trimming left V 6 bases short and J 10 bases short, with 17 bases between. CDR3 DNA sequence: TGTGCCAGCACCCCTATCAGGGGCCGGGAGCAGTTCTTC. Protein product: CASTPIRGREQFF.

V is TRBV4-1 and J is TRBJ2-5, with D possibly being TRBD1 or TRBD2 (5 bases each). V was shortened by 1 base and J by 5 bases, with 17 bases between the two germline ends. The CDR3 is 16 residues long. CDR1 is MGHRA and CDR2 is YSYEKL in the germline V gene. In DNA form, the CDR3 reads TGCGCCAGCAGCCAAGGGGGGAGAGGGGCTGGGGAGACCCAGTACTTC. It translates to CASSQGGRGAGETQYF.

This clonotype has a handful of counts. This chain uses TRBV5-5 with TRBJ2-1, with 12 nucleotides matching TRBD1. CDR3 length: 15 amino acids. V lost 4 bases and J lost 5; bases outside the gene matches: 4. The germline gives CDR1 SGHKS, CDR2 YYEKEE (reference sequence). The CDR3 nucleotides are TGTGCCAGCAGCCGGGACAGGGGGCGAGACAATGAGCAGTTCTTC. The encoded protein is CASSRDRGRDNEQFF.

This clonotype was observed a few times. CDR3 DNA: TGTGCCACCAGTGATTTGTCCCCGGGACAGGGGGTCTACAATGAGCAGTTCTTC. It is translated as CATSDLSPGQGVYNEQFF. V usage is TRBV24-1 and J usage is TRBJ2-1; 11 nucleotides line up with TRBD1. After removal of 0 bases from V and 3 bases from J, the junction contained 6 bases not matched to a gene. The CDR3 spans 18 residues. CDR1 and CDR2 (germline): KGHDR, SFDVKD.

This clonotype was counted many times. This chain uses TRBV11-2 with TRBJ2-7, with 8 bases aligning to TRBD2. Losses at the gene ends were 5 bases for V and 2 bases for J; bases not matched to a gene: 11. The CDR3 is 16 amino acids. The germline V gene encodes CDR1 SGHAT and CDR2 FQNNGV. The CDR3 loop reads CASSQNLAGPPYEQYF. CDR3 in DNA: TGTGCCAGCAGCCAAAATCTAGCGGGCCCCCCCTACGAGCAGTACTTC.

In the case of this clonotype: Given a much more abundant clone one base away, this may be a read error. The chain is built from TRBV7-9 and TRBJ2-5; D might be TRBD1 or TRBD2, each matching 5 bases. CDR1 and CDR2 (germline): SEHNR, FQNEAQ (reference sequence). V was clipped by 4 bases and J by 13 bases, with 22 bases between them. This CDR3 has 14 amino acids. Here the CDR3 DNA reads TGTGCCAGCAGCTCACCAAAAAGACCGGGACGGGGGTACTTC. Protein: CASSSPKRPGRGYF. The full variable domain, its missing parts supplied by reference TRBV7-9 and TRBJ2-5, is DTGVSQNPRHKITKRGQNVTFRCDPISEHNRLYWYRQTLGQGPEFLTYFQNEAQLEKSRLLSDRFSAERPKGSFSTLEIQRTEQGDSAMYLCASSSPKRPGRGYFGPGTRLLVL.

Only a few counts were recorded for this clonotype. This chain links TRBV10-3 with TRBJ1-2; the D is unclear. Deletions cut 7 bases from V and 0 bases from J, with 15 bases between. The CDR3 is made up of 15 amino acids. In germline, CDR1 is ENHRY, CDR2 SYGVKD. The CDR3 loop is CAITYTDTPNYGYTF. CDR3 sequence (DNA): TGTGCCATCACTTATACAGACACACCTAACTATGGCTACACCTTC.

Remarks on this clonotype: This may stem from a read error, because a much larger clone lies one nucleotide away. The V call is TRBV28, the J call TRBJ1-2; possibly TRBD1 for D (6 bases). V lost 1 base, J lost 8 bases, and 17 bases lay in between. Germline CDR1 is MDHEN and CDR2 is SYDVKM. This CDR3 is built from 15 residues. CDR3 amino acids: CASSLLIGDMAGYTF. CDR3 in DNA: TGTGCCAGCAGTTTATTAATTGGGGACATGGCGGGCTACACCTTC.

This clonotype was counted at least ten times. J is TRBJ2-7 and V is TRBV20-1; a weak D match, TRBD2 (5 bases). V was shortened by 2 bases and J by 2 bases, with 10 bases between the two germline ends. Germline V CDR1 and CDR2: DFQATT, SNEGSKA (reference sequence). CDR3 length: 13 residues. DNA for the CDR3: TGCAGTGCTAGACGAGCGGCTACCTACGAGCAGTACTTC. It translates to CSARRAATYEQYF.

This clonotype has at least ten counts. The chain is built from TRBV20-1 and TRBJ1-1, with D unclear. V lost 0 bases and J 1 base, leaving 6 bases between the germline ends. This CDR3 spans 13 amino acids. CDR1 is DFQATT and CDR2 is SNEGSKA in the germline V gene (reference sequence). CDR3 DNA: TGCAGTGCTAGAGAGATGGGGAACACTGAAGCTTTCTTT. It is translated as CSAREMGNTEAFF.

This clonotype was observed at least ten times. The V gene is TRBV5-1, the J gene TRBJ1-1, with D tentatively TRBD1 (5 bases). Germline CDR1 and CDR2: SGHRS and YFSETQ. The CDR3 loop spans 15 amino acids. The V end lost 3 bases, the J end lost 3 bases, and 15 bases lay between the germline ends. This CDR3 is CASSSGGGTDTEAFF. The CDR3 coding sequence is TGCGCCAGCAGCTCCGGTGGGGGAACAGACACTGAAGCTTTCTTT. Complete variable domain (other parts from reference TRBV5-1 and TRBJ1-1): KAGVTQTPRYLIKTRGQQVTLSCSPISGHRSVSWYQQTPGQGLQFLFEYFSETQRNKGNFPGRFSGRQFSNSRSEMNVSTLELGDSALYLCASSSGGGTDTEAFFGQGTRLTVV.

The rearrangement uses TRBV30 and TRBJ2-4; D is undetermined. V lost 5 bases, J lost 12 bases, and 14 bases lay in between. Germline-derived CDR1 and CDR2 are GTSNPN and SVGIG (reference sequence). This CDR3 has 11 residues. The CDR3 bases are TGTGCCTGGGGGTGGGGAAGCCATCAGTACTTC. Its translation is CAWGWGSHQYF. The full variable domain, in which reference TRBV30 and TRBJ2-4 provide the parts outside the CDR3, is SQTIHQWPATLVQPVGSPLSLECTVEGTSNPNLYWYRQAAGRGLQLLFYSVGIGQISSEVPQNLSASRPQDRQFILSSKKLLLSDSGFYLCAWGWGSHQYFGAGTRLSVL.

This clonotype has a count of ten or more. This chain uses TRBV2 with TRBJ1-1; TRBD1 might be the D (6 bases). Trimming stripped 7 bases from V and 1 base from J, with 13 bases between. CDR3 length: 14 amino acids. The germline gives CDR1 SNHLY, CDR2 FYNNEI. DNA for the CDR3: TGTGCCAGCAAGGGACATTGGTCGAACACTGAAGCTTTCTTT. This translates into CASKGHWSNTEAFF. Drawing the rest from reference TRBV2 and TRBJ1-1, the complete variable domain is EPEVTQTPSHQVTQMGQEVILRCVPISNHLYFYWYRQILGQKVEFLVSFYNNEISEKSEIFDDQFSVERPDGSNFTLKIRSTKLEDSAMYFCASKGHWSNTEAFFGQGTRLTVV.

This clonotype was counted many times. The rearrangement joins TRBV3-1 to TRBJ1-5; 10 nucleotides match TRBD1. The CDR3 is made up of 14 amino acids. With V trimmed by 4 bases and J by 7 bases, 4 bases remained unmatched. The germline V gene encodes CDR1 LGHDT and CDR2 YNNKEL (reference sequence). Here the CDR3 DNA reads TGTGCCAGCAGCCCGACAGGGGGCGACCAGCCCCAGCATTTT. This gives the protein CASSPTGGDQPQHF.

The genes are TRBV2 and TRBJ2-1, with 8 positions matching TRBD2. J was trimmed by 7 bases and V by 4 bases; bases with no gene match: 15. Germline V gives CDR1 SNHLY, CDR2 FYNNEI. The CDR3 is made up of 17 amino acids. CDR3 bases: TGTGCCAGCAGTGTACTTCCGACGGGAGGGACTTCGAATGAGCAGTTCTTC. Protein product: CASSVLPTGGTSNEQFF.

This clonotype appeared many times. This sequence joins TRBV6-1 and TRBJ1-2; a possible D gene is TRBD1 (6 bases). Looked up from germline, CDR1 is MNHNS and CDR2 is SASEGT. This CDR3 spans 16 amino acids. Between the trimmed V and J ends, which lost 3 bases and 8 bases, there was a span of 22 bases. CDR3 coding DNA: TGTGCCAGCAGTGACGGCAGGGGAGCCCTAGGTCAAGGCTACACCTTC. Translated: CASSDGRGALGQGYTF.